Presented here are 5 T cell receptor beta chains from one specimen sequenced in a study of vaccination effects on CD4 cells after COVID-19. Their antigens are not known. ViraFEST expansion of antigen-specific CD4+ T cells with viral peptide pools preceded sequencing. It was after approximately 11 days of culture that CD4+ T cells were isolated. Having tested negative for nucleocapsid antibodies, the vaccine recipients showed no prior SARS-CoV-2 infection. TCRdb's copy holds only in-frame clones and misses some; the assay was immunoSEQ multiplex PCR. The sample includes about 63,000 clones, less than 80% seen only once; the top ten take roughly 4%. The source material was CD4+ T cells from PBMCs cultured with HCoV-OC43 spike peptides, sampled before COVID-19 vaccination. Stated subset: HCoV-OC43 spike overlapping peptide pool stimulation. The receptors were gathered from a human donor who received a COVID-19 vaccine.

This clone was detected a few times. The rearrangement links TRBV6-1 to TRBJ1-1; no firm D call. CDR1 is MNHNS and CDR2 is SASEGT in the germline V gene. The length of the CDR3 is 13 residues. The V and J ends lost 3 bases and 4 bases respectively, with 9 bases between them. CDR3 bases: TGTGCCAGCAGTGAGCTAATAGGCACTGAAGCTTTCTTT. This encodes CASSELIGTEAFF.

The chain is built from TRBV6-1 and TRBJ2-4; 10 nucleotides line up with TRBD2. Germline V CDR1 and CDR2: MNHNS, SASEGT. The CDR3 is made up of 17 amino acids. J gave up 7 bases and V 1 base, and 10 bases lay outside the gene matches. The DNA of the CDR3 is TGTGCCAGCAGTGAAGGCCTAGCGGGGGTGAGAGCGAACATTCAGTACTTC. Its protein product is CASSEGLAGVRANIQYF.

This chain connects TRBV7-3 to TRBJ1-1; tentatively, D is TRBD1 (5 bases). Germline values: CDR1 SGHTA, CDR2 FQGTGA. The CDR3 has 17 amino acids. V was clipped by 0 bases and J by 1 base, with 15 bases between them. This CDR3 reads CASSLTALGGGNTEAFF. The CDR3 nucleotides read TGTGCCAGCAGCTTAACGGCACTCGGGGGGGGGAACACTGAAGCTTTCTTT.

The V and J genes are TRBV9 and TRBJ1-1, with a possible D match to TRBD1 (6 bases). This CDR3 is built from 15 residues. Germline V CDR1 and CDR2: SGDLS, YYNGEE. V lost 3 bases and J 4 bases, leaving 16 bases between the germline ends. This CDR3 reads CASSAPRGRGTEAFF. The CDR3 nucleotides read TGTGCCAGCAGCGCACCCAGGGGCAGAGGCACTGAAGCTTTCTTT.

This clone was seen a few times. The J gene is TRBJ2-1, the V gene TRBV6-5; 11 bases match TRBD2. Germline V gene lookup returns CDR1 MNHEY and CDR2 SVGAGI. CDR3 size: 16 residues. V dropped 1 base and J dropped 7; count of bases not matched to a gene: 6. The CDR3 DNA follows: TGTGCCAGCAGTTACTTAGCGGGGGGGCCCGGGAATGAGCAGTTCTTC. Protein: CASSYLAGGPGNEQFF.